The next 3 T cell receptor beta chains were all read from a single sample in a study of PD-L1 blockade in urothelial cancer (dated by TCRdb to between 2016 and 2019). The time point label for this specimen denotes: peripheral blood 6 weeks after treatment start. Receptor libraries were prepared by the immunoSEQ multiplex PCR assay. In TCRdb, the immuneACCESS table is reduced to in-frame sequences with V and J assigned. These tables do not hold every clone; where another copy was compared, an unresolved V gene accounts for under half, and the others remain unexplained. Counted in this sample were about 120,000 clones; around 89% of them appeared once. The ten largest clonotypes hold more than 1.5% of the sample. This specimen consisted of PBMCs, obtained around atezolizumab (anti-PD-L1) treatment. The source of these receptors is a man aged 60 to 75 with urothelial cancer.

The rearrangement uses TRBV28 and TRBJ1-5; 9 bases fit TRBD1. Germline assignment: CDR1 MDHEN and CDR2 SYDVKM. CDR3 length: 13 residues. J lost 9 bases, V lost 5 bases, and 5 bases had no gene match. CDR3 loop: CASSPGTGRPQHF. Here the CDR3 DNA reads TGTGCCAGCAGTCCGGGGACAGGGCGGCCCCAGCATTTT.

V gene TRBV27 combines with J gene TRBJ1-6, with D uncertain. The CDR3 runs to 15 residues. V gave up 8 bases and J gave up 0 bases, with 11 bases separating them. Per the germline V gene, CDR1 is MNHEY and CDR2 is SMNVEV (reference sequence). CDR3 residues: CASANSLSYNSPLHF. The CDR3 bases are TGTGCCAGCGCCAACAGCCTCTCCTATAATTCACCCCTCCACTTT.

This sequence joins TRBV19 and TRBJ1-1, with D perhaps TRBD1 (6 bases). The V and J ends lost 6 bases and 4 bases respectively, with 21 bases between them. Germline assignment: CDR1 LNHDA and CDR2 SQIVND (reference sequence). The CDR3 runs 16 residues. DNA for the CDR3: TGTGCCAGTAGGCCAAGCGCGAACAGGGTGGGCACTGAAGCTTTCTTT. This sequence encodes CASRPSANRVGTEAFF.